The 10 T cell receptor beta chains listed next were all sequenced from one sample in a study of blood T cell dynamics during melanoma immunotherapy (dated by TCRdb to 2019 to 2021). Receptors were amplified or captured by the immunoSEQ multiplex PCR assay. TCRdb holds this immuneACCESS table with in-frame rearrangements only. Some clones are missing; in checked studies, unresolved V genes explain under half, and the rest has no known cause. Across this sample there are about 12,000 clones, with roughly 90% seen only once. Less than 4.5% of the sample is taken by the ten largest. According to the study, the label for this sample's time point signals: week 3, after first cycle of checkpoint inhibitor. Sequencing used blood, obtained from a patient treated with checkpoint blockade. The receptors shown here come from a human donor with melanoma.

The chain uses TRBV21-1 and TRBJ1-3; the DNA was not compared with TRBD1, the D call given in the table. TRBV21-1 is shown as a pseudogene. The CDR3 contains 16 residues. CDR3 coding DNA: TGTGCCAGCAGCCAGGACAGGGGGCCCGCTGGAAACACCATATATTTT. Its translation: CASSQDRGPAGNTIYF.

V gene TRBV7-9 combines with J gene TRBJ2-5, with D possibly TRBD1 on 6 matching bases. V gave up 3 bases and J gave up 2 bases, with 10 bases separating them. The germline CDR1 and CDR2 sequences are SEHNR and FQNEAQ (reference sequence). CDR3 length: 14 residues. The CDR3 nucleotides are TGTGCCAGCAGCTTCTCGACAGGTCAAGAGACCCAGTACTTC. Its translation is CASSFSTGQETQYF.

The chain uses TRBV7-3 and TRBJ2-6; D perhaps matches TRBD2 (6 bases). Looked up from germline, CDR1 is SGHTA and CDR2 is FQGTGA. This CDR3 comprises 21 residues. The V end was cut by 2 bases, the J end by 0 bases, with 23 bases between. CDR3: CASSLGPSGRSFSSGANVLTF. The CDR3 DNA follows: TGTGCCAGCAGCTTAGGGCCGAGCGGGCGCTCTTTTAGCTCTGGGGCCAACGTCCTGACTTTC.

V and J are TRBV19 and TRBJ2-6, with D unclear. CDR3 length equals 15 residues. Trimming pared 3 bases from V and 2 bases from J, leaving 8 bases between. The V gene's germline CDR1 is LNHDA and CDR2 SQIVND (reference sequence). The CDR3 here is CASSIRVAGANVLTF. Here the CDR3 DNA reads TGTGCCAGTAGTATCCGGGTGGCTGGGGCCAACGTCCTGACTTTC.

A single count supports this clone. CDR3 nucleotides: TGTGCCAGCAGCGCGGGACGGTTCTCCTACGAGCAGTACTTC. It codes for CASSAGRFSYEQYF. The chain combines TRBV7-9 with TRBJ2-7; tentatively, D is TRBD2 (6 bases). This CDR3 has 14 residues. Deletions cut 5 bases from V and 0 bases from J, with 11 bases between. Germline-derived CDR1 and CDR2 are SEHNR and FQNEAQ (reference sequence). Full variable domain (rest looked up from reference TRBV7-9 and TRBJ2-7): DTGVSQNPRHKITKRGQNVTFRCDPISEHNRLYWYRQTLGQGPEFLTYFQNEAQLEKSRLLSDRFSAERPKGSFSTLEIQRTEQGDSAMYLCASSAGRFSYEQYFGPGTRLTVT.

The rearrangement joins TRBV5-4 to TRBJ2-5, with 13 bases aligning to TRBD2. There are 16 residues in the CDR3. Trimming cost V 1 base and J 3 bases; bases outside gene matches: 3. The germline V gene encodes CDR1 SGHNT and CDR2 YYREEE (reference sequence). The CDR3 coding sequence is TGTGCCAGCAGCTTGTCGGGACTAGCGGGAAAAGAGACCCAGTACTTC. It specifies CASSLSGLAGKETQYF. Full variable domain (rest looked up from reference TRBV5-4 and TRBJ2-5): ETGVTQSPTHLIKTRGQQVTLRCSSQSGHNTVSWYQQALGQGPQFIFQYYREEENGRGNFPPRFSGLQFPNYSSELNVNALELDDSALYLCASSLSGLAGKETQYFGPGTRLLVL.

The rearrangement links TRBV4-2 to TRBJ1-1; no clear D. The CDR3 contains 15 residues. The germline V and J ends were trimmed by 4 bases and 3 bases, with 15 bases remaining between them. The germline gives CDR1 LGHNA, CDR2 YNFKEQ. CDR3 protein: CASSLSRRVYTEAFF. CDR3 DNA sequence: TGTGCCAGCAGCCTATCACGGAGGGTCTACACTGAAGCTTTCTTT.

The chain couples TRBV7-9 to TRBJ2-2, with D possibly TRBD1 on 5 matching bases. The V end was cut by 8 bases, the J end by 4 bases, with 17 bases between. This CDR3 contains 15 residues. Germline V gene sequence: CDR1 SEHNR, CDR2 FQNEAQ (reference sequence). In DNA, the CDR3 is TGTGCCAGCCAAGGGGCGAGCGTCGGCACCGGGGAGCTGTTTTTT. This codes for CASQGASVGTGELFF. The complete variable domain, with remaining parts taken from reference TRBV7-9 and TRBJ2-2, reads DTGVSQNPRHKITKRGQNVTFRCDPISEHNRLYWYRQTLGQGPEFLTYFQNEAQLEKSRLLSDRFSAERPKGSFSTLEIQRTEQGDSAMYLCASQGASVGTGELFFGEGSRLTVL.

The chain recombines TRBV9 with TRBJ2-2, with 12 bases matching TRBD2. The germline V gene has CDR1 SGDLS and CDR2 YYNGEE. The CDR3 totals 17 residues. The V segment lost 4 bases and the J segment 4 bases; nucleotides outside the gene matches: 8. The CDR3: CASSPSLAGGPTGELFF. The CDR3 DNA follows: TGTGCCAGCAGCCCGAGCCTAGCGGGGGGGCCCACCGGGGAGCTGTTTTTT.

V gene TRBV14 combines with J gene TRBJ2-1; perhaps TRBD1 as D (6 bases). V dropped 2 bases and J dropped 16 bases, with 18 bases sitting between them. Germline loops: CDR1 SGHDN, CDR2 FVKESK. The CDR3 runs to 13 residues. CDR3 sequence: CASSQQTTGRIFF. The CDR3, as DNA: TGTGCCAGCAGCCAACAGACTACAGGGCGAATATTCTTC.